This T cell receptor (beta chain) was captured by sequencing in a study of blood T cell repertoires in COVID-19. Cohort placement rested on clinical history that participants reported themselves. Two negative PCRs, clearance, or symptom resolution had been documented for recovered Cohort 3 donors. In its sample, this clone was seen a few times. Germline CDR1 is SGHRS and CDR2 is YFSETQ. The CDR3 sequence is 17 residues long. V shed 0 bases and J shed 4 bases, with 17 bases lying between them. The repertoire was sequenced with immunoSEQ multiplex PCR; TCRdb's copy has only in-frame clones and lacks some. This table holds about 200,000 clones, roughly 85% found once.

V and J are TRBV5-1 and TRBJ1-5; no reliable D call. The sample taken for sequencing was PBMCs or T cells enriched from blood (not recorded which). This sequence was found in a man in his forties who had recovered from COVID-19. The CDR3 is CASSLAPSAGGNQPQHF. In DNA, the CDR3 is TGCGCCAGCAGCTTGGCTCCGTCGGCGGGTGGGAATCAGCCCCAGCATTTT. The variable domain in full, completed from reference TRBV5-1 and TRBJ1-5, reads KAGVTQTPRYLIKTRGQQVTLSCSPISGHRSVSWYQQTPGQGLQFLFEYFSETQRNKGNFPGRFSGRQFSNSRSEMNVSTLELGDSALYLCASSLAPSAGGNQPQHFGDGTRLSIL.